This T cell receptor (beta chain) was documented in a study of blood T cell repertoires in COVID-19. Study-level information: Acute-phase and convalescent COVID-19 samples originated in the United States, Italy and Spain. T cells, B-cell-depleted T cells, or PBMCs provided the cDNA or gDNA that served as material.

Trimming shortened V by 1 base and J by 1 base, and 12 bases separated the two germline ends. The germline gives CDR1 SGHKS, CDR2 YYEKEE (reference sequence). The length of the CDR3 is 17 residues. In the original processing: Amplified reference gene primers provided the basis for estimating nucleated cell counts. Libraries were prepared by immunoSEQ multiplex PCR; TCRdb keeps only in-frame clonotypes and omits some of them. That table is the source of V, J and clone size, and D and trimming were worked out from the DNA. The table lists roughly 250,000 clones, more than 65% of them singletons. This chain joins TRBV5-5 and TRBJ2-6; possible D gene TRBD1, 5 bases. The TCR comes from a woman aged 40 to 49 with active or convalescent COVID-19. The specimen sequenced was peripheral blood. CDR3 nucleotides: TGTGCCAGCAGCTTGAACCCAGGGTTATCTGGGGCCAACGTCCTGACTTTC. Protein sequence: CASSLNPGLSGANVLTF.